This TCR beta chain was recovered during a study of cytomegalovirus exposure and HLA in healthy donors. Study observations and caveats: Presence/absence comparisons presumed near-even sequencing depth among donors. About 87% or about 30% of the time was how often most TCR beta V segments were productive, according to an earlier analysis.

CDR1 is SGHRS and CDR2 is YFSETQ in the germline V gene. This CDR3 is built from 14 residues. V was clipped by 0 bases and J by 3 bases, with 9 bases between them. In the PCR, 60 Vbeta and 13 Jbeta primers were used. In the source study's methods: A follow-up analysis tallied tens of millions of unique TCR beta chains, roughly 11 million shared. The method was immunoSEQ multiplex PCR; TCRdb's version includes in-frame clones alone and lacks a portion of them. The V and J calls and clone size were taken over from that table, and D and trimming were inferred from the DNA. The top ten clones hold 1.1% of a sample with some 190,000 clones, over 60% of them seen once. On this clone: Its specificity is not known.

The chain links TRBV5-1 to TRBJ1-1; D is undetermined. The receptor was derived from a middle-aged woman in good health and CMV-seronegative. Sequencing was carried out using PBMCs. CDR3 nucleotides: TGCGCCAGCAGCTTGGGTTCAGTGGACACTGAAGCTTTCTTT. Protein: CASSLGSVDTEAFF. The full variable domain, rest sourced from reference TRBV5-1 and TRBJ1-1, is KAGVTQTPRYLIKTRGQQVTLSCSPISGHRSVSWYQQTPGQGLQFLFEYFSETQRNKGNFPGRFSGRQFSNSRSEMNVSTLELGDSALYLCASSLGSVDTEAFFGQGTRLTVV.